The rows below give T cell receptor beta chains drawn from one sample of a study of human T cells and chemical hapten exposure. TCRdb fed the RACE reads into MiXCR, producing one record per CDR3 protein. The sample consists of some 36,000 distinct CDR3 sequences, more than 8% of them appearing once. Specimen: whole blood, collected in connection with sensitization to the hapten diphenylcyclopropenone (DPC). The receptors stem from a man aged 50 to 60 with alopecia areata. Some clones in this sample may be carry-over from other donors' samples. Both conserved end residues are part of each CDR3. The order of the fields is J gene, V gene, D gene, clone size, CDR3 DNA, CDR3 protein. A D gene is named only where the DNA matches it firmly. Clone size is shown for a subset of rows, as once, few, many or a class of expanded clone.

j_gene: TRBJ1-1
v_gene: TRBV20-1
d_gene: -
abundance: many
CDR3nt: TGCAGTGCATCCCGAGGAGTTGATACTGAAGCTTTCTTT
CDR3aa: CSASRGVDTEAFF

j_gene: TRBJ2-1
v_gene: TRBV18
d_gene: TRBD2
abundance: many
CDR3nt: TGTGCCAGCTCACCCCGGGGACTAGCGCACGAAAACTCCTACAATGAGCAGTTCTTC
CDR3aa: CASSPRGLAHENSYNEQFF

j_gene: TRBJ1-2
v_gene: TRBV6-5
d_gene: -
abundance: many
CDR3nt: TGTGCCAGCAGTTACTCAGGCGCACCGATGGGCTACACCTTC
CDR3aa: CASSYSGAPMGYTF

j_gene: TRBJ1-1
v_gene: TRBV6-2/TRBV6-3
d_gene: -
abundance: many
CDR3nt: TGTGCCAGCAGTTACGTACCGCACTTGGGGACTGAAGCTTTCTTT
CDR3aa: CASSYVPHLGTEAFF

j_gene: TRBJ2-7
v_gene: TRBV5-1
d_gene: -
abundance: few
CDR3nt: TGCGCCAGCAGCTTGGCCCGCAGGGGAAACTCCTACGAGCAGTACTTC
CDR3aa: CASSLARRGNSYEQYF

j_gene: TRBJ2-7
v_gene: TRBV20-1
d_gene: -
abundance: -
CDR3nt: TGCAGTGCTAGAGGAGGGGCGATTTCTTCCGAGCAGTACTTC
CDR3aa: CSARGGAISSEQYF

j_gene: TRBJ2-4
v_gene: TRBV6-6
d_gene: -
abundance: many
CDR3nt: TGTGCCAGCAGTTTCGAGTGGATCAAAAACATTCAGTACTTC
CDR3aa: CASSFEWIKNIQYF

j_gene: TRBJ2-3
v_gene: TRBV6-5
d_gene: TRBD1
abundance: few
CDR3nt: TGTGCCAGCAGTACTCAGGGGGTAGGGACAGATACGCAGTATTTT
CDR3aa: CASSTQGVGTDTQYF

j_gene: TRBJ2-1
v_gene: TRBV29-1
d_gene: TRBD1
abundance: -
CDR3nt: TGCAGCGTTGACGGACAGGGCAATGGGCAGTTCTTC
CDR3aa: CSVDGQGNGQFF

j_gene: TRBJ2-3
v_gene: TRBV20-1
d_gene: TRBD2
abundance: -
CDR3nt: TGCAGTGCTCCCCCGACTAGCGACACAGATACGCAGTATTTT
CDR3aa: CSAPPTSDTDTQYF

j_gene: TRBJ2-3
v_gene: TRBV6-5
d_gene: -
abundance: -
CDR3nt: TGTGCCAGCAGTTACTCGCGGCGCACAGATACGCAGTATTTT
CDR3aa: CASSYSRRTDTQYF

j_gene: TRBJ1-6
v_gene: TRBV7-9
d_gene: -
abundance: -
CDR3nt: TGTGCCAGCAGCTTAGGAAATTCACCCCTCCACTTT
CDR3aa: CASSLGNSPLHF

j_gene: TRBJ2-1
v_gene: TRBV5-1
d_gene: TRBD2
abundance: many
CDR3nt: TGCGCCAGCAGCTTTTACGAACGGACTAGTTCCAATGAGCAGTTCTTC
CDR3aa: CASSFYERTSSNEQFF

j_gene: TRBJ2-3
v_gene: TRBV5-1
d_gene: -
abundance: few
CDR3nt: TGCGCCAGCAGCTTGGACCCGGGCCCCACGCAGTATTTT
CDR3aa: CASSLDPGPTQYF

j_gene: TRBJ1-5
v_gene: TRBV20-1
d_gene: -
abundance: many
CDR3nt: TGCAGTGCTACCCTACAGGGTCAGCCCCAGCATTTT
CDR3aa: CSATLQGQPQHF

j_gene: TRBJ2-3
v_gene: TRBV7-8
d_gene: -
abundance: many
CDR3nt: TGTGCCAGCAATGGCGGGCTAACAGATACGCAGTATTTT
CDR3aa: CASNGGLTDTQYF

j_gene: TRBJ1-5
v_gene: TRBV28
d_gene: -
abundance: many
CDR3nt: TGTGCCAGCAGTTTATGGGGGGGATACAATCAGCCCCAGCATTTT
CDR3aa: CASSLWGGYNQPQHF

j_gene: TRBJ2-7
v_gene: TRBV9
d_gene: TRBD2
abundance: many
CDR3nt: TGTGCCAGCAGCGTAGCCCGCTCGACTAGCGGGGGTACCTACGAGCAGTACTTC
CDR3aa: CASSVARSTSGGTYEQYF

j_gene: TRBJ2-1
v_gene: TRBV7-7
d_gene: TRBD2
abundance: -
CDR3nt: TGTGCTAGCAGCTTAGAGGCCGGGAGGGCGGGGAATGAGCAGTTCTTC
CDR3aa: CASSLEAGRAGNEQFF

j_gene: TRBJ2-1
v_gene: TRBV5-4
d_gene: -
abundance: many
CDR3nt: TGTGCCAGCAGCCGGGACTTCACCTACAATGAGCAGTTCTTC
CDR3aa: CASSRDFTYNEQFF

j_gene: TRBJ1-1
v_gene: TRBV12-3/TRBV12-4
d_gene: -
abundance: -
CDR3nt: TGTGCCAGCAGTTTCCGGGAGGAAGGGACTGAAGCTTTCTTT
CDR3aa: CASSFREEGTEAFF

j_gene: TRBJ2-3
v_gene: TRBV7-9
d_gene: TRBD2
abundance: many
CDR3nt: TGTGCCAGCAGCTCGAGCGGACTAGCGGGAAGGTCAGATACGCAGTATTTT
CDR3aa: CASSSSGLAGRSDTQYF

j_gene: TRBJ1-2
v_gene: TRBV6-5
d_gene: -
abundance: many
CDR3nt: TGTGCCAGCAGTTACGACAGAGCACCTTATGGCTACACCTTC
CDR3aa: CASSYDRAPYGYTF

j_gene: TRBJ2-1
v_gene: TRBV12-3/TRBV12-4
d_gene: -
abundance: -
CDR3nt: TGTGCCAGCAGCCGGAGTGGGGTTACCTACAATGAGCAGTTCTTC
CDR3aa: CASSRSGVTYNEQFF

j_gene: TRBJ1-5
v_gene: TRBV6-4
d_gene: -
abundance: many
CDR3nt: TGTGCCAGCAGTACTTGGTCAGGGGAGCGCAATCAGCCCCAGCATTTT
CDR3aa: CASSTWSGERNQPQHF

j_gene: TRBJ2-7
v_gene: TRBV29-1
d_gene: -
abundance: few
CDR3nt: TGCAGCGTTGTTACGGACAGCTCCTACGAGCAGTACTTC
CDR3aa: CSVVTDSSYEQYF

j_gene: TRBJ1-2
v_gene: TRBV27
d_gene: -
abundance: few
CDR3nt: TGTGCCAGCAGTTTTTACAGGGACTATGGCTACACCTTC
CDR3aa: CASSFYRDYGYTF

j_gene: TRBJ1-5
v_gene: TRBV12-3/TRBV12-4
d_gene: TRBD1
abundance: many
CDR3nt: TGTGCCAGCAGTTTGACAGGGATACAGCCCCAGCATTTT
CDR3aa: CASSLTGIQPQHF

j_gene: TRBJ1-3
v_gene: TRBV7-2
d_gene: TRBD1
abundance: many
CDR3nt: TGTGCCAGCAGCTGGACAGGCCTCTCTGAAAACACCATATATTTT
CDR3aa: CASSWTGLSENTIYF

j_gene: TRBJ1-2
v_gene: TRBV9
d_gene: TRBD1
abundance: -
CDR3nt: TGTGCCAGCAGCCCACGGACAGGGGTTGACGGCTACACCTTC
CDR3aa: CASSPRTGVDGYTF

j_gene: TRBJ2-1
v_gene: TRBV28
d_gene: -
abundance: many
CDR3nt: TGTGCCAGCAGTTCGTCGGGCAAGACAAATGAGCAGTTCTTC
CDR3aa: CASSSSGKTNEQFF

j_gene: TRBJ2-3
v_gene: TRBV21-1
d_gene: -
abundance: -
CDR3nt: TGTGCCAGCAGGACAGGGGTTTACACAGATACGCAGTATTTT
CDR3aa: CASRTGVYTDTQYF

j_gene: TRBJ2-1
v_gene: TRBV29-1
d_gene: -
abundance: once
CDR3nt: TGCAGCGTTGCTACAGGGTATTTGGATAATGAGCAGTTCTTC
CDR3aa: CSVATGYLDNEQFF

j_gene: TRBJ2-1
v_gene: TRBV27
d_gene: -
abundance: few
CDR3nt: TGTGCCAGCAGTTTACTTGGCGATGAGCAGTTCTTC
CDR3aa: CASSLLGDEQFF

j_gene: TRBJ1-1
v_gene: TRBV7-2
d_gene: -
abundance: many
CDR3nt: TGTGCCAGCAGCCAGGGATCGGGGACTGAAGCTTTCTTT
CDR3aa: CASSQGSGTEAFF

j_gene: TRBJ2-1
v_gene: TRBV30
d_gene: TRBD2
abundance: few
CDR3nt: TGTGCCTGTTCCTTTGGGAGGGCCCTCCACAATGAGCAGTTCTTC
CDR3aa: CACSFGRALHNEQFF

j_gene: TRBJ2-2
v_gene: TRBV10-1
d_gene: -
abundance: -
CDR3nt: TGCGCCAGCAGTGACCCAGTAACCGGGGAGCTGTTTTTT
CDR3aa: CASSDPVTGELFF

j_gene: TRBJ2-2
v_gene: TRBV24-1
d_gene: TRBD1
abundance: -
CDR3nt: TGTGCCACCAGTGGGGACAGGGACACCGGGGAGCTGTTTTTT
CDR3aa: CATSGDRDTGELFF

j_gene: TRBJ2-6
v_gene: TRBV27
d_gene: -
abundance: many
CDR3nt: TGTGCCAGCAGTTTAAAGTACAGGGCTGGGGCCAACGTCCTGACTTTC
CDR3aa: CASSLKYRAGANVLTF

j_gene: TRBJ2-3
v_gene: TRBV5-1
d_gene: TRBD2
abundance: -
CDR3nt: TGCGCCAGCAGCCCAGGACTAGAGAGGGATACGCAGTATTTT
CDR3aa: CASSPGLERDTQYF